What follows are 13 T cell receptor beta chains derived from one specimen sequenced in a study of identical twins (dated by TCRdb to 2016 to 2017). The receptor library was made with 5' RACE. Sequencing took place on an Illumina HiSeq 2000. TCRdb handled the public reads itself, with Q25 trimming in fastp and clone calling in MiXCR, and kept productive beta chains. Each entry merges the rows of one CDR3 protein and shows their most common DNA and genes. The sample table records about 330,000 distinct CDR3 sequences; 9% to 15% of these occur just once. Of the sample, just over 7% is held by the ten largest clones. This sample was shared with a second study, whose subject was yellow fever vaccine responses in identical twins.

Sequencing input: CD8+ T cells sorted from blood. The receptors were sampled from a woman aged 18-30 years in good health.

This clonotype has a handful of counts. This chain links TRBV20-1 with TRBJ2-1; tentatively, D is TRBD2 (6 bases). The CDR3 consists of 13 residues. V shed 0 bases and J shed 8 bases, with 11 bases lying between them. Per germline, CDR1 DFQATT and CDR2 SNEGSKA (reference sequence). CDR3 in amino acids: CSARDRESDEQFF. As DNA, the CDR3 is TGCAGTGCTAGAGATCGGGAGAGCGATGAGCAGTTCTTC.

Here the CDR3 reads CASSIYPYNEQFF. CDR3 DNA sequence: TGTGCCAGCAGCATATACCCTTACAATGAGCAGTTCTTC. The chain recombines TRBV5-8 with TRBJ2-1; D uncertain. This CDR3 has 13 amino acids. Germline lookup yields CDR1 SGHTS and CDR2 YDEGEE. Trimming left V 4 bases short and J 4 bases short, with 9 bases between.

This clonotype was observed at least ten times. The chain employs TRBV12-3 or TRBV12-4 and TRBJ2-7; D is ambiguous. This CDR3 has 13 residues. V shed 3 bases and J shed 3 bases, with 9 bases lying between them. The CDR3 DNA is TGTGCCAGCAGTTTCCTGGGTATCTACGAGCAGTACTTC. This encodes CASSFLGIYEQYF.

This clonotype was detected only a few times. The rearrangement uses TRBV7-6 and TRBJ2-7; 8 nucleotides agree with TRBD1. V trimming: 4 bases; J trimming: 3 bases; junction bases outside the gene matches: 8. This CDR3 spans 15 amino acids. Germline V gene sequence: CDR1 SGHVS, CDR2 FNYEAQ. The CDR3 DNA sequence: TGTGCCAGCAGCTCCGGACAGGGCCCTTTCTACGAGCAGTACTTC. Translation gives CASSSGQGPFYEQYF.

This clonotype appeared many times. J is TRBJ2-2 and V is TRBV12-3 or TRBV12-4, with unresolved D. The V gene lost 7 bases and the J gene lost 3 bases, with 15 bases spanning the gap. The CDR3 loop spans 15 amino acids. CDR3 in amino acids: CASTQQGFHTGELFF. Written as DNA, the CDR3 is TGTGCCAGCACCCAGCAAGGGTTCCACACCGGGGAGCTGTTTTTT.

In this sample, this clonotype turned up many times. The CDR3 loop reads CASSKDRGAGNTIYF. As DNA, the CDR3 is TGCGCCAGCAGCAAGGACAGGGGAGCTGGAAACACCATATATTTT. The rearrangement uses TRBV5-1 and TRBJ1-3; TRBD1 matches 9 bases. V dropped 4 bases and J dropped 2; count of bases not matched to a gene: 4. The CDR3 contains 15 residues. Per the germline V gene, CDR1 is SGHRS and CDR2 is YFSETQ.

This clonotype was observed many times. J is TRBJ1-4 and V is TRBV4-2; a weak D match, TRBD1 (5 bases). V gave up 0 bases and J gave up 7 bases, with 12 bases separating them. Germline loops: CDR1 LGHNA, CDR2 YNFKEQ. The CDR3 is 15 amino acids. The CDR3 coding sequence is TGTGCCAGCAGCCAAGAGGAGGGGATGGCTGAAAAACTGTTTTTT. This sequence encodes CASSQEEGMAEKLFF.

The rearrangement joins TRBV10-3 to TRBJ2-7; D might be TRBD1 (6 bases). Trimming left V 7 bases short and J 2 bases short, with 15 bases between. The length of the CDR3 is 14 residues. Germline V gene lookup returns CDR1 ENHRY and CDR2 SYGVKD. The CDR3 sequence: CAITEDRITYEQYF. The DNA of the CDR3 is TGTGCCATCACCGAGGACAGAATTACCTACGAGCAGTACTTC.

This chain links TRBV11-2 with TRBJ2-2; the D is unclear. This CDR3 is 20 amino acids long. Germline V gene data show CDR1 as SGHAT and CDR2 as FQNNGV. Trimming stripped 1 base from V and 1 base from J, with 22 bases between. CDR3 protein: CASSLGSDGWVLLNTGELFF. CDR3 nucleotide sequence: TGTGCCAGCAGCTTAGGGTCGGACGGTTGGGTGCTACTGAACACCGGGGAGCTGTTTTTT.

The chain employs TRBV20-1 and TRBJ2-5, with TRBD2 matching 8 bases. V was clipped by 3 bases and J by 5 bases; unmatched bases: 5. The CDR3 covers 13 residues. CDR1 is DFQATT, CDR2 SNEGSKA, per germline (reference sequence). The CDR3 spells CSASREGRETQYF. CDR3 in DNA: TGCAGTGCTAGCCGGGAGGGCAGGGAGACCCAGTACTTC.

The chain combines TRBV12-5 with TRBJ2-7, with D possibly TRBD1 on 6 matching bases. This CDR3 contains 14 residues. Germline lookup yields CDR1 LGHNT and CDR2 FRNRAP. Trimming stripped 4 bases from V and 4 bases from J, with 14 bases between. The CDR3 DNA follows: TGTGCTAGTGGTTACTCCGGGACACTTTACGAGCAGTACTTC. Amino acid sequence: CASGYSGTLYEQYF.

This chain connects TRBV20-1 to TRBJ1-1; D is perhaps TRBD1 (6 bases). Per germline, CDR1 DFQATT and CDR2 SNEGSKA (reference sequence). This CDR3 is 12 amino acids long. V was cut by 5 bases and J by 6 bases, with 13 bases left in between. CDR3: CSAADEGAEAFF. CDR3 nucleotide sequence: TGCAGTGCTGCCGACGAGGGGGCTGAAGCTTTCTTT.

This clonotype was counted a few times. This rearrangement joins TRBV13 to TRBJ1-2; D is unresolved. Germline V CDR1 and CDR2: PRHDT, FYEKMQ (reference sequence). This CDR3 is built from 15 residues. V lost 5 bases and J 0 bases, leaving 13 bases between the germline ends. CDR3 amino acids: CASSHPTAANYGYTF. The CDR3 DNA reads TGTGCCAGCAGCCATCCGACGGCAGCTAACTATGGCTACACCTTC.